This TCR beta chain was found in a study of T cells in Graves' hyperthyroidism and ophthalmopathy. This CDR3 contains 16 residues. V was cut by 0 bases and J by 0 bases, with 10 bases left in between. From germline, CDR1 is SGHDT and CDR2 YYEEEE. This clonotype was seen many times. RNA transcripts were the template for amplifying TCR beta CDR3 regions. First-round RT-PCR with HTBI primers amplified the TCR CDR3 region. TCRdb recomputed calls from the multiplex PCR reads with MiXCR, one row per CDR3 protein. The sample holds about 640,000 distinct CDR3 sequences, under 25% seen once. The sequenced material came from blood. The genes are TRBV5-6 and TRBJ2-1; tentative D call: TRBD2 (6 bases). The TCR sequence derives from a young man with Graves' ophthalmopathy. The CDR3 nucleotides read TGTGCCAGCAGCTTGGTCCTAGCGAGCTCCTACAATGAGCAGTTCTTC. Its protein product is CASSLVLASSYNEQFF.